This TCR beta chain comes out of a study of cytomegalovirus exposure and HLA in healthy donors. Study findings and constraints: Listed as cytomegalovirus-associated were 150 to 200 TCR beta chains. A likely sequencing artifact accounted for one observed cluster of highly shared sequence variants. Later analysis associated a missense DCLRE1C variant with TCR beta V- and J-gene trimming. Across donors, most TCRs were seen rarely, yet some public ones were widespread.

With 60 Vbeta and 13 Jbeta primers, the PCR was carried out. Using immunoSEQ multiplex PCR, the repertoire was profiled, and TCRdb retains in-frame clones only, with some absent. This table has 100,000 or so clones, approximately 87% appearing once. With regard to this clone: Its antigen is unknown. At one boundary the junction diverges from the germline segment, which might be a read error.

The origin of this receptor is a man in his forties or fifties in good health and CMV-seronegative. The sample taken for sequencing was PBMCs.

The CDR3 loop reads CASSLASGGATDTQYF. The CDR3 DNA reads TGTGCTAGCAGCTTAGCTAGCGGGGGGGCCACAGATACGCAGTATTTT. V and J are TRBV7-7 and TRBJ2-3, with 12 bases matching TRBD2. The V gene's germline CDR1 is SSHAT and CDR2 FNYEAQ (reference sequence). The CDR3 consists of 16 residues.